This T cell receptor (beta chain) is drawn from a study of blood T cell repertoires in COVID-19. Study summary: Collection of acute and convalescent COVID-19 samples took place in the United States, Italy and Spain. T cells, B-cell-depleted T cells, or PBMCs supplied cDNA or gDNA.

Repertoires were generated with immunoSEQ multiplex PCR, while TCRdb's copy carries only in-frame clones and drops some. The data contain fewer than 300,000 clones, 80% to 90% of them singletons. Trimming took 1 base from V and 7 from J; bases not matched to a gene: 6. This CDR3 is 15 amino acids long. Germline V lookup: CDR1 LNHNV, CDR2 YYDKDF (reference sequence). The V and J genes are TRBV15 and TRBJ2-1, with 8 bases that match TRBD1. Sequenced sample: PBMCs or T cells enriched from blood (not recorded which). This TCR came from a middle-aged man who had recovered from COVID-19. CDR3 DNA: TGTGCCACCAGCAGAGTCTCACAGGGGGTAAATGAGCAGTTCTTC. Its protein product is CATSRVSQGVNEQFF.